This T cell receptor beta chain was identified during a study of regulatory T cells in long-lasting Graves disease. Time point defined: newly diagnosed GD, antithyroid drugs for less than 3 months. Extracted RNA from PBMCs served as the source of the TCR library. The authors drew patients from an endocrinology department in Xi'an, China. Libraries of TCR beta came from iRepertoire HTBI primers plus Arm-PCR of CDR3 regions. Via MiXCR, TCRdb re-called the multiplex PCR reads, giving one row per CDR3 protein. Here the sample spans roughly 360,000 distinct CDR3 sequences, 12% being singletons. Trimming removed 7 bases from V and 0 bases from J, with 17 bases in between. This CDR3 spans 16 amino acids. Germline V lookup: CDR1 SGDLS, CDR2 YYNGEE. As concerns this clonotype: A read error may explain this, as a much larger clone is one base away.

These same records also appear under a second study, on T cells in Graves' hyperthyroidism and ophthalmopathy.

The chain uses TRBV9 and TRBJ1-5; D gene unclear. This clonotype was obtained from a young woman with Graves disease. The sample consisted of peripheral blood mononuclear cells (PBMCs), taken at new diagnosis, from a patient treated with antithyroid drugs. CDR3 protein: CASGPRTTYSNQPQHF. CDR3 nucleotides: TGTGCCAGCGGCCCCAGAACTACCTATAGCAATCAGCCCCAGCATTTT.